Presented here are 32 T cell receptor beta chains from one specimen sequenced in a study of CD8+CD57+ T cells in acquired aplastic anemia. CDR3 and TCR beta VDJ profiling relied on a genomic DNA template. TCRdb redid the calling of the reads with MiXCR, one entry per CDR3 protein. The sample includes a few hundred thousand distinct CDR3 sequences, roughly 53% seen only once; the top ten take 1% to 1.5%. For sequencing, patients were chosen who had shown expansion of CD8+CD57+ cells by flow cytometry. Sequenced material: sorted CD4+, CD8+, or CD8+CD57+ T cells (not recorded which) from PBMCs. These receptors were taken from a human donor with aplastic anemia.

CDR3 residues: CASSYRFIEGPNTEAFF. DNA of the CDR3: TGTGCCAGCAGTTATAGGTTCATTGAGGGCCCGAACACTGAAGCTTTCTTT. This chain uses TRBV6-1 with TRBJ1-1; no clear D gene. CDR3 length: 17 residues. Germline loops: CDR1 MNHNS, CDR2 SASEGT. V shed 5 bases and J shed 1 base, with 20 bases lying between them.

This clonotype was counted at least ten times. This sequence joins TRBV4-1 and TRBJ2-1; D is unclear. Germline V gene sequence: CDR1 MGHRA, CDR2 YSYEKL. Trimming stripped 1 base from V and 8 bases from J, with 18 bases between. This CDR3 is 16 amino acids long. CDR3 sequence (DNA): TGCGCCAGCAGCCAAGGGGGTGGCGTACCCCCCGATGAGCAGTTCTTC. Translated: CASSQGGGVPPDEQFF.

This clonotype was detected ten times or more. The DNA for the CDR3 is TGTGCCAGCAAGAGACTAGCTGATACGCAGTATTTT. It encodes CASKRLADTQYF. The chain joins TRBV12-3 or TRBV12-4 to TRBJ2-3; 7 nucleotides match TRBD2. This CDR3 is built from 12 residues. The V segment lost 7 bases and the J segment 6 bases; nucleotides outside the gene matches: 4.

The V call is TRBV7-9, the J call TRBJ1-1; perhaps TRBD1 as D (5 bases). CDR3 length: 12 residues. In germline, CDR1 is SEHNR, CDR2 FQNEAQ (reference sequence). The V end was cut by 5 bases, the J end by 11 bases, with 15 bases between. The CDR3, as DNA: TGTGCCAGCAGCATACAGGTTCCTGGGGCTTTCTTT. Encoded protein: CASSIQVPGAFF.

The chain uses TRBV18 and TRBJ2-5; 8 bases align to TRBD2. Germline CDR1 and CDR2: KGHSH and LQKENI. V lost 6 bases, J lost 3 bases, and 9 bases stayed unmatched. There are 15 residues in the CDR3. The CDR3 DNA reads as TGTGCCAGCTCCCCGGGAAGCGGGAGAGAAGAGACCCAGTACTTC. This encodes CASSPGSGREETQYF.

The chain employs TRBV4-1 and TRBJ2-5; TRBD2 agrees at 11 bases. The CDR3 spans 15 residues. Looked up from germline, CDR1 is MGHRA and CDR2 is YSYEKL. Trimming removed 5 bases from V and 4 bases from J; junction bases left unmatched: 6. DNA for the CDR3: TGCGCCAGCAGCTTCGGTAGCGGGGGGGCAGAGACCCAGTACTTC. It specifies CASSFGSGGAETQYF.

This clonotype showed up many times. The V and J genes are TRBV7-2 and TRBJ2-7; D might be TRBD2 (5 bases). The V end was cut by 2 bases, the J end by 2 bases, with 10 bases between. The CDR3 totals 14 residues. Germline CDR1 and CDR2: SGHTA and FQGNSA. CDR3 in amino acids: CASSLIRGTYEQYF. CDR3 coding DNA: TGTGCCAGCAGCTTAATTCGGGGAACCTACGAGCAGTACTTC.

Only one count was recorded for this clonotype. The gene calls are TRBV2 and TRBJ1-6, with D perhaps TRBD1 (6 bases). This CDR3 is built from 13 residues. Germline-derived CDR1 and CDR2 are SNHLY and FYNNEI. V dropped 6 bases and J dropped 13 bases, with 16 bases sitting between them. CDR3: CASRGGSGDPLHF. CDR3 coding DNA: TGTGCCAGCAGGGGGGGCTCAGGGGACCCCCTCCACTTT.

This chain joins TRBV7-9 and TRBJ2-3; 10 positions agree with TRBD1. V gave up 5 bases and J gave up 3 bases; unmatched junction bases: 20. The CDR3 consists of 20 residues. CDR1 is SEHNR, CDR2 FQNEAQ, per germline (reference sequence). The CDR3 loop reads CASSERQGAVERFGTDTQYF. CDR3 in DNA: TGTGCCAGCAGCGAACGACAGGGGGCGGTCGAGCGGTTCGGGACAGATACGCAGTATTTT.

This clonotype turned up a few times. The chain couples TRBV27 to TRBJ2-3; TRBD2 matches 9 bases. This CDR3 region has 15 residues. Germline CDR1 MNHEY, CDR2 SMNVEV (reference sequence). V was pared by 1 base and J by 6 bases, with 5 bases of the junction left unmatched. CDR3 residues: CASSLLAGARDTQYF. CDR3 bases: TGTGCCAGCAGTTTATTAGCGGGAGCTAGGGATACGCAGTATTTT.

The CDR3 sequence: CASRRGQGETQYF. CDR3 bases: TGTGCCAGTAGAAGAGGACAGGGTGAGACCCAGTACTTC. The rearrangement links TRBV19 to TRBJ2-5, with 8 bases matching TRBD1. V trimming: 6 bases; J trimming: 5 bases; junction bases outside the gene matches: 5. Germline V gene sequence: CDR1 LNHDA, CDR2 SQIVND (reference sequence). The CDR3 has 13 amino acids.

The chain recombines TRBV6-4 with TRBJ2-3, with TRBD2 identical over 16 bases. The CDR3 loop spans 17 amino acids. Trimming removed 2 bases from V and 2 bases from J; junction bases left unmatched: 1. The germline gives CDR1 MRHNA, CDR2 SNTAGT. The CDR3 is CASSDGTSGGATDTQYF. The CDR3 DNA reads as TGTGCCAGCAGTGACGGGACTAGCGGGGGGGCCACAGATACGCAGTATTTT.

This chain links TRBV15 with TRBJ2-2; 10 bases are shared with TRBD2. Per germline, CDR1 LNHNV and CDR2 YYDKDF (reference sequence). V lost 3 bases, J lost 4 bases, and 8 bases stayed unmatched. CDR3 length: 17 residues. The CDR3 nucleotides are TGTGCCACCAGCAGGCAGCTAGCGGGGGTGAGCACCGGGGAGCTGTTTTTT. It yields the protein CATSRQLAGVSTGELFF.

There are many counts of this clonotype. J is TRBJ1-5 and V is TRBV10-3; D ambiguous. Germline-derived CDR1 and CDR2 are ENHRY and SYGVKD. The V gene lost 0 bases and the J gene lost 4 bases, with 10 bases spanning the gap. The CDR3 length is 15 residues. The CDR3 is CAISESTRSNQPQHF. The CDR3 DNA sequence: TGTGCCATCAGTGAGTCCACAAGGAGTAATCAGCCCCAGCATTTT.

Notes on this clonotype: At one boundary the junction diverges from the germline segment, which might be a read error. This chain connects TRBV19 to TRBJ2-1; TRBD1 agrees at 7 bases. The CDR3 is made up of 12 amino acids. Germline V lookup: CDR1 LNHDA, CDR2 SQIVND (reference sequence). The CDR3 DNA reads TGTACCAGTAGTATGACAGGGAATGAGCAGTTCTTC. This sequence encodes CTSSMTGNEQFF.

In regard to this clonotype: Without the conserved terminal phenylalanine or tryptophan, this CDR3 likely stems from a read error. This chain connects TRBV5-1 to TRBJ1-4; D remains ambiguous. Germline CDR1 reads SGHRS; CDR2 reads YFSETQ. The CDR3 length is 15 residues. V was pared by 0 bases and J by 0 bases, with 6 bases between. CDR3 sequence (DNA): TGCGCCAGCAGCTTGGGCGGTGCAACTAATGAAAAACTGTTTTTG. Residues: CASSLGGATNEKLFL.

The V gene is TRBV5-6, the J gene TRBJ2-3; D possibly uses TRBD1 or TRBD2 (6 bases each). The CDR3 consists of 17 residues. Germline V gene sequence: CDR1 SGHDT, CDR2 YYEEEE. The V and J ends lost 0 bases and 2 bases respectively, with 16 bases between them. The CDR3 loop is CASSLDRAWGATDTQYF. CDR3 coding DNA: TGTGCCAGCAGCTTGGATAGGGCATGGGGGGCCACAGATACGCAGTATTTT.

This clonotype has at least ten counts. The chain combines TRBV27 with TRBJ2-5; D might be TRBD2 (6 bases). This CDR3 is built from 13 residues. The V and J ends lost 5 bases and 4 bases respectively, with 11 bases between them. Germline V lookup: CDR1 MNHEY, CDR2 SMNVEV (reference sequence). CDR3 in amino acids: CASSSSRGETQYF. The CDR3 bases are TGTGCCAGCAGTAGTTCGCGGGGAGAGACCCAGTACTTC.

J is TRBJ2-7 and V is TRBV7-9; D is possibly TRBD1 or TRBD2 (5 bases each). V was pared by 3 bases and J by 4 bases, with 13 bases between. Germline V gene data show CDR1 as SEHNR and CDR2 as FQNEAQ (reference sequence). The CDR3 contains 14 residues. The CDR3 sequence is CASSFGGWEYEQYF. CDR3 nucleotide sequence: TGTGCCAGCAGCTTTGGGGGTTGGGAGTACGAGCAGTACTTC.

The sample holds one count of this clonotype. This chain connects TRBV19 to TRBJ2-7; TRBD1 agrees at 8 bases. This CDR3 is 15 amino acids long. J was trimmed by 0 bases and V by 7 bases; bases with no gene match: 8. CDR1 LNHDA and CDR2 SQIVND come from the germline V gene (reference sequence). This CDR3 is CASTHRTGSSYEQYF. The CDR3 bases are TGTGCCAGTACCCATCGGACAGGGAGCTCCTACGAGCAGTACTTC.

This clonotype was recorded at least ten times. The rearrangement links TRBV19 to TRBJ2-2, with D possibly being TRBD1 or TRBD2 (5 bases each). V was clipped by 2 bases and J by 1 base, with 11 bases between them. The germline V gene has CDR1 LNHDA and CDR2 SQIVND (reference sequence). The CDR3 extends over 16 amino acids. The CDR3 DNA sequence: TGTGCCAGTAGTATACGGGACGCGGAGAACACCGGGGAGCTGTTTTTT. It translates to CASSIRDAENTGELFF.

This clonotype turned up a few times. The V gene is TRBV19, the J gene TRBJ2-1, with 9 bases aligning to TRBD2. CDR1 and CDR2 from the germline V gene are LNHDA and SQIVND (reference sequence). This CDR3 has 15 residues. The V and J ends lost 5 bases and 6 bases, in that order; junction bases with no gene match: 8. The CDR3 protein is CASSPRLAAGNEQFF. In DNA, the CDR3 is TGTGCCAGTAGTCCCCGACTAGCGGCGGGCAATGAGCAGTTCTTC.

V and J are TRBV24-1 and TRBJ2-1; 10 nucleotides align to TRBD2. Germline V CDR1 and CDR2: KGHDR, SFDVKD. The CDR3 spans 15 residues. J was trimmed by 7 bases and V by 4 bases; bases with no gene match: 6. CDR3 protein: CATSEASGGGNEQFF. DNA for the CDR3: TGTGCCACCAGTGAAGCTAGCGGGGGTGGAAATGAGCAGTTCTTC.

This rearrangement joins TRBV10-3 to TRBJ2-7; TRBD1 matches at 8 bases. With 4 bases clipped from V and 4 bases from J, the junction kept 3 bases outside the gene matches. Germline loops: CDR1 ENHRY, CDR2 SYGVKD. This CDR3 has 13 amino acids. The CDR3, as DNA: TGTGCCATCAGTGGACAGGGGTTATACGAGCAGTACTTC. Protein product: CAISGQGLYEQYF.

The J gene is TRBJ2-1, the V gene TRBV7-3, with TRBD1 matching over 7 bases. V shed 5 bases, J shed 2 bases, and the junction held 6 bases outside the gene matches. From germline, CDR1 is SGHTA and CDR2 FQGTGA. The length of the CDR3 is 15 residues. The CDR3 DNA follows: TGTGCCAGCAGCCCCCAGACAGGGACCTACAATGAGCAGTTCTTC. Its protein product is CASSPQTGTYNEQFF.

This clonotype has at least ten counts. The chain recombines TRBV3-1 with TRBJ2-2; D is undetermined. The germline gives CDR1 LGHDT, CDR2 YNNKEL (reference sequence). V was trimmed by 4 bases and J by 1 base, leaving 10 bases between them. CDR3 length equals 15 residues. Here the CDR3 reads CASSPRLLNTGELFF. The CDR3 nucleotides are TGTGCCAGCAGCCCCCGCCTTTTGAACACCGGGGAGCTGTTTTTT. Based on the CDR3 plus reference TRBV3-1 and TRBJ2-2, the full variable domain is DTAVSQTPKYLVTQMGNDKSIKCEQNLGHDTMYWYKQDSKKFLKIMFSYNNKELIINETVPNRFSPKSPDKAHLNLHINSLELGDSAVYFCASSPRLLNTGELFFGEGSRLTVL.

The rearrangement joins TRBV19 to TRBJ1-2; 7 bases align to TRBD1. V was clipped by 0 bases and J by 4 bases; unmatched bases: 5. The CDR3 consists of 15 residues. Germline loops: CDR1 LNHDA, CDR2 SQIVND (reference sequence). The CDR3 spells CASSIELQGPYGYTF. The CDR3 DNA reads TGTGCCAGTAGTATAGAACTACAGGGGCCCTATGGCTACACCTTC.

With regard to this clonotype: No conserved phenylalanine or tryptophan ends this CDR3, so it is likely a read error. The chain links TRBV10-1 to TRBJ2-7, with 10 bases matching TRBD2. The V segment lost 7 bases and the J segment 3 bases; nucleotides outside the gene matches: 12. CDR1 WNHNN and CDR2 SYGVQD come from the germline V gene (reference sequence). The CDR3 extends over 16 amino acids. The CDR3 nucleotides read TGCGCCAGCAAAGGGGACCCAGCGGGGGGGTGCTACGAGCAGTACCTC. Its translation: CASKGDPAGGCYEQYL.

This clonotype has a count of ten or more. The chain combines TRBV9 with TRBJ2-7; 8 bases are shared with TRBD1. In germline, CDR1 is SGDLS, CDR2 YYNGEE. Unmatched junction bases numbered 4, after V lost 0 bases and J lost 2 bases. The CDR3 length is 15 residues. The CDR3 loop reads CASSVAPTGAYEQYF. DNA of the CDR3: TGTGCCAGCAGCGTAGCCCCGACAGGGGCCTACGAGCAGTACTTC.

This chain uses TRBV7-8 with TRBJ1-1; D is ambiguous. This CDR3 contains 15 residues. Germline V CDR1 and CDR2: SGHVS, FQNEAQ. V lost 1 base and J lost 1, with 10 bases in between. The CDR3 sequence: CASSLDPAWNTEAFF. The CDR3 DNA reads TGTGCCAGCAGCTTAGATCCGGCTTGGAACACTGAAGCTTTCTTT. Variable domain in full (rest from reference TRBV7-8 and TRBJ1-1): GAGVSQSPRYKVAKRGQDVALRCDPISGHVSLFWYQQALGQGPEFLTYFQNEAQLDKSGLPSDRFFAERPEGSVSTLKIQRTQQEDSAVYLCASSLDPAWNTEAFFGQGTRLTVV.

V gene TRBV29-1 combines with J gene TRBJ2-2; 7 nucleotides align to TRBD1. V shed 7 bases, J shed 5 bases, and the junction held 7 bases outside the gene matches. The V gene's germline CDR1 is SQVTM and CDR2 ANQGSEA. The CDR3 loop spans 13 amino acids. CDR3 in amino acids: CSADSQGTGELFF. CDR3 bases: TGCAGCGCCGATTCACAGGGGACCGGGGAGCTGTTTTTT.

The gene calls are TRBV4-1 and TRBJ1-1; 7 bases map to TRBD1. The CDR3 is 15 amino acids. Germline V gene sequence: CDR1 MGHRA, CDR2 YSYEKL. The V segment lost 3 bases and the J segment 1 base; nucleotides outside the gene matches: 5. DNA for the CDR3: TGCGCCAGCAGCCAGGGGACAGAGGGGAACACTGAAGCTTTCTTT. Its translation is CASSQGTEGNTEAFF.